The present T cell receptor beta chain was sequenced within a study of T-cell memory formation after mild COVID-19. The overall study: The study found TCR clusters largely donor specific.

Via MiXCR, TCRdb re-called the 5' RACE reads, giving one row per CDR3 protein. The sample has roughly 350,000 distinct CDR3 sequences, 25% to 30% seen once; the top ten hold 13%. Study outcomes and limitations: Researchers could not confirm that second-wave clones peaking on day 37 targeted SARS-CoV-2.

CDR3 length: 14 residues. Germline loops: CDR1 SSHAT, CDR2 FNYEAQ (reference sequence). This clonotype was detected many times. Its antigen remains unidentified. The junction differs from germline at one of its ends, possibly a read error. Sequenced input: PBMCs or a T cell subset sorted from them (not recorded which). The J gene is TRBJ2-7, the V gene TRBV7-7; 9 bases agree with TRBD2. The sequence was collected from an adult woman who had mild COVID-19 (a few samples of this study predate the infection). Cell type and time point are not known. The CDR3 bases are TGTGCTAGCAGCGTAGCGGGAGAAGGCTACGAGCAGTACTTC. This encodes CASSVAGEGYEQYF. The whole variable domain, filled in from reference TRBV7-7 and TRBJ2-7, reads GAGVSQSPRYKVTKRGQDVTLRCDPISSHATLYWYQQALGQGPEFLTYFNYEAQPDKSGLPSDRFSAERPEGSISTLTIQRTEQRDSAMYRCASSVAGEGYEQYFGPGTRLTVT.